One and the same sample provided the 8 T cell receptor beta chains below, sequenced in a study of control samples from healthy donors and cancer patients. The method was immunoSEQ multiplex PCR; TCRdb's version includes in-frame clones alone and lacks a portion of them. The data contain over 100,000 clones, approximately 91% of them singletons. Sequenced material: blood. These receptors all stem from a man aged 50 or older in good health.

The chain uses TRBV28 and TRBJ1-2; D not certain. The CDR3 runs to 13 residues. Trimming shortened V by 6 bases and J by 7 bases, and 15 bases separated the two germline ends. Looked up from germline, CDR1 is MDHEN and CDR2 is SYDVKM. The CDR3 DNA is TGTGCCAGCAGCTTTACTACCCTACGTGGCTACACCTTC. This sequence encodes CASSFTTLRGYTF.

The chain recombines TRBV13 with TRBJ1-4; tentatively, D is TRBD1 (5 bases). Looked up from germline, CDR1 is PRHDT and CDR2 is FYEKMQ (reference sequence). This CDR3 is 12 amino acids long. V lost 5 bases and J lost 9, with 10 bases in between. CDR3: CASSLGTKKLFF. As DNA, the CDR3 is TGTGCCAGCAGCCTCGGGACTAAAAAACTGTTTTTT.

The chain carries TRBV27 and TRBJ1-6; 8 nucleotides agree with TRBD1. Germline CDR1 is MNHEY and CDR2 is SMNVEV (reference sequence). Germline trimming cut 4 bases from V and 3 bases from J; bases unmatched to any gene: 5. The CDR3 sequence is 16 residues long. The CDR3 DNA reads as TGTGCCAGCAGTTCCCGACAGGGGAACTATAATTCACCCCTCCACTTT. This codes for CASSSRQGNYNSPLHF.

The rearrangement links TRBV19 to TRBJ2-3; D is undetermined. CDR3 length: 15 residues. CDR1 and CDR2 from the germline V gene are LNHDA and SQIVND (reference sequence). The germline V and J ends were trimmed by 2 bases and 3 bases, with 12 bases remaining between them. CDR3 nucleotide sequence: TGTGCCAGTAGTATAACAGCGACGGCTACAGATACGCAGTATTTT. Translating it yields CASSITATATDTQYF.

The chain recombines TRBV28 with TRBJ2-6, with a possible D match to TRBD1 (5 bases). This CDR3 contains 16 residues. Germline V gene lookup returns CDR1 MDHEN and CDR2 SYDVKM. Trimming removed 2 bases from V and 2 bases from J, with 10 bases in between. CDR3 protein: CASSLDSRAGANVLTF. CDR3 DNA: TGTGCCAGCAGTTTAGACAGCAGAGCTGGGGCCAACGTCCTGACTTTC.

The chain couples TRBV6-5 to TRBJ1-2; 8 bases match TRBD1. The CDR3 sequence is 13 residues long. Looked up from germline, CDR1 is MNHEY and CDR2 is SVGAGI. The junction had 6 bases not matched to a gene; V was cut back by 6 bases and J by 6 bases. CDR3 in amino acids: CASRIGQGDGYTF. CDR3 DNA sequence: TGTGCCAGCAGGATAGGACAGGGCGATGGCTACACCTTC.

Concerning this clone itself: A read error may produce the germline difference seen at one junction end. The J gene is TRBJ1-2, the V gene TRBV4-1; 7 positions match TRBD1. Germline assignment: CDR1 MGHRA and CDR2 YSYEKL. The CDR3 sequence is 15 residues long. The CDR3 spells CASSQDRESYYGYTF. As DNA, the CDR3 is TGCGCCAGCAGTCAAGACAGGGAATCTTACTATGGCTACACCTTC.

This rearrangement joins TRBV3-1 (or the pseudogene TRBV3-2) to TRBJ1-4, with D maybe TRBD1 (5 bases). CDR3 length equals 14 residues. CDR1 LGHDT and CDR2 YNNKEL come from the germline V gene (reference sequence). Trimming removed 2 bases at V and 8 bases at J, with 12 bases between. The CDR3 spells CASSQLGGGEKLFF. CDR3 DNA: TGTGCCAGCAGCCAATTGGGGGGTGGGGAAAAACTGTTTTTT.